One and the same sample provided the 29 T cell receptor beta chains below, sequenced in a study of cytomegalovirus exposure and HLA in healthy donors. The PCR contained 60 Vbeta and 13 Jbeta primers. Sequenced by immunoSEQ multiplex PCR; TCRdb stores in-frame clones only, minus some. This sample has some 100,000 clones, with over 60% found just once. The material sequenced was PBMCs. Source of these receptors: a man aged 35-49 years in good health and CMV-seropositive.

This chain links TRBV11-3 with TRBJ1-6; D gene ambiguous. Germline V gene sequence: CDR1 SGHNT, CDR2 YENEEA. The V end lost 3 bases, the J end lost 9 bases, and 9 bases lay between the germline ends. The CDR3 has 13 amino acids. The DNA of the CDR3 is TGTGCCAGCAGCTTGACCAGGTTTTCACCCCTCCACTTT. It encodes CASSLTRFSPLHF.

This chain joins TRBV19 and TRBJ2-7; perhaps TRBD1 as D (6 bases). CDR1 is LNHDA, CDR2 SQIVND, per germline (reference sequence). The CDR3 consists of 14 residues. V was clipped by 6 bases and J by 0 bases, with 12 bases between them. CDR3: CASSRKQGSYEQYF. In nucleotides, the CDR3 is TGTGCCAGTAGCCGGAAACAGGGCTCCTACGAGCAGTACTTC.

The rearrangement joins TRBV4-3 to TRBJ1-2; D call uncertain. Trimming took off 4 bases at V and 8 bases at J, with 11 bases between the two ends. The CDR3 runs 12 residues. CDR1 and CDR2 from the germline V gene are LGHNA and YSLEER. The CDR3 sequence: CASSREREGYTF. The DNA of the CDR3 is TGCGCCAGCAGCCGCGAGAGAGAGGGCTACACCTTC.

The V and J genes are TRBV7-2 and TRBJ2-5; tentative D call: TRBD2 (7 bases). The CDR3 length is 12 residues. Germline V gene data show CDR1 as SGHTA and CDR2 as FQGNSA. V shed 6 bases and J shed 7 bases, with 12 bases lying between them. The CDR3 DNA reads TGTGCCAGCAGGGGCGGGGGCGGGACCCAGTACTTC. Its translation: CASRGGGGTQYF.

Points on this clone: Other DNA sequences of this sample code for an identical CDR3. CDR3 nucleotide sequence: TGTGCCAGCAGTCCCAGGGGGAGAGGCAATCAGCCCCAGCATTTT. Protein product: CASSPRGRGNQPQHF. The genes are TRBV6-5 and TRBJ1-5, with TRBD1 matching 7 bases. Germline-derived CDR1 and CDR2 are MNHEY and SVGAGI. The CDR3 length is 15 residues. J lost 2 bases, V lost 5 bases, and 6 bases had no gene match.

The rearrangement uses TRBV19 and TRBJ1-1, with a weak D call TRBD1 (6 bases). V lost 9 bases and J lost 4, with 18 bases in between. There are 14 residues in the CDR3. CDR1 is LNHDA and CDR2 is SQIVND in the germline V gene (reference sequence). DNA of the CDR3: TGTGCCAGCGAGAGTACAGGGTGGAGCACTGAAGCTTTCTTT. This encodes CASESTGWSTEAFF.

The chain recombines TRBV19 with TRBJ1-6; D might be TRBD1 (5 bases). Germline V gives CDR1 LNHDA, CDR2 SQIVND (reference sequence). There are 16 residues in the CDR3. Trimming removed 5 bases from V and 0 bases from J, with 11 bases in between. DNA of the CDR3: TGTGCCAGTAGTGAGACAGTTAGCTCCTATAATTCACCCCTCCACTTT. Translation: CASSETVSSYNSPLHF.

The rearrangement joins TRBV7-2 to TRBJ2-7, with TRBD1 identical over 10 bases. J was trimmed by 4 bases and V by 4 bases; bases with no gene match: 7. The CDR3 contains 15 residues. The germline V gene encodes CDR1 SGHTA and CDR2 FQGNSA. CDR3 bases: TGTGCCAGCAGCTCCCGACAGGGGGCGCTTTACGAGCAGTACTTC. Amino acids: CASSSRQGALYEQYF.

This clone turned up a few times. V gene TRBV4-3 combines with J gene TRBJ2-5, with 8 bases aligning to TRBD2. The CDR3 runs to 14 residues. Germline V gives CDR1 LGHNA, CDR2 YSLEER. The V gene end was trimmed by 4 bases and the J gene end by 5 bases; junction bases not matched to a gene: 6. The CDR3 DNA follows: TGCGCCAGCAGCCGCGGGGGGCGTCATGAGACCCAGTACTTC. It encodes CASSRGGRHETQYF.

The chain couples TRBV6-6 to TRBJ1-3; D uncertain. CDR1 MNHNY and CDR2 SVGAGI come from the germline V gene (reference sequence). Trimming took 1 base from V and 0 from J, leaving 10 bases between them. There are 16 residues in the CDR3. CDR3 nucleotide sequence: TGTGCCAGCAGTTACTTAGTCACTCTCTCTGGAAACACCATATATTTT. Protein sequence: CASSYLVTLSGNTIYF.

V gene TRBV2 combines with J gene TRBJ2-1, with 8 bases lining up with TRBD1. J lost 8 bases, V lost 5 bases, and 2 bases had no gene match. The CDR3 extends over 12 amino acids. Germline assignment: CDR1 SNHLY and CDR2 FYNNEI. The CDR3: CASSQGAYEQFF. As DNA, the CDR3 is TGTGCCAGCAGTCAGGGGGCGTATGAGCAGTTCTTC.

Only a few counts were recorded for this clone. This chain links TRBV28 with TRBJ2-5, with TRBD1 matching over 9 bases. The CDR3 has 13 residues. The J segment lost 9 bases and the V segment lost 6 bases, leaving 8 bases of the junction unmatched. Germline loops: CDR1 MDHEN, CDR2 SYDVKM. CDR3 sequence: CASSLNRGRAQYF. The CDR3 DNA is TGTGCCAGCAGCTTAAACAGGGGGCGGGCCCAGTACTTC.

The chain combines TRBV5-1 with TRBJ1-2, with 7 nucleotides matching TRBD1. Germline V gene sequence: CDR1 SGHRS, CDR2 YFSETQ. Trimming cost V 2 bases and J 4 bases; bases outside gene matches: 5. There are 14 residues in the CDR3. The CDR3 protein is CASSLQGFGYGYTF. The CDR3 DNA reads TGCGCCAGCAGCTTACAGGGGTTCGGCTATGGCTACACCTTC.

The V and J genes are TRBV5-1 and TRBJ1-1, with D perhaps matching TRBD1 (6 bases). The germline V and J ends were trimmed by 0 bases and 5 bases, with 14 bases remaining between them. This CDR3 is built from 15 residues. Per the germline V gene, CDR1 is SGHRS and CDR2 is YFSETQ. The CDR3 nucleotides are TGCGCCAGCAGCTTGGTGTGGGGGCTGGAAACTGAAGCTTTCTTT. Translating it yields CASSLVWGLETEAFF.

With respect to this clone: A junction end diverges from the germline sequence, so it may reflect a read error. The V gene is TRBV7-9, the J gene TRBJ2-7; tentative D call: TRBD2 (5 bases). This CDR3 is 11 amino acids long. Germline CDR1 is SEHNR and CDR2 is FQNEAQ (reference sequence). In DNA, the CDR3 is TGTTCCAGCAGCTCTGGGAGCGAGCAGTACTTC. This codes for CSSSSGSEQYF.

This clone has only one observation. The chain employs TRBV6-1 and TRBJ1-1; possible D gene TRBD1, 6 bases. This CDR3 spans 14 amino acids. The V gene lost 10 bases and the J gene lost 1 base, with 16 bases spanning the gap. Per germline, CDR1 MNHNS and CDR2 SASEGT. The CDR3 sequence: CATGGFTSNTEAFF. CDR3 coding DNA: TGTGCCACTGGGGGCTTTACCTCGAACACTGAAGCTTTCTTT.

As regards this clone: In the same sample, other DNA sequences code for this CDR3. This rearrangement joins TRBV7-9 to TRBJ2-2, with TRBD1 identical over 7 bases. Unmatched junction bases numbered 10, after V lost 1 base and J lost 2 bases. This CDR3 has 18 amino acids. Germline values: CDR1 SEHNR, CDR2 FQNEAQ (reference sequence). As DNA, the CDR3 is TGTGCCAGCAGCTTAGGGGACCCCCGGGACAGTAACACCGGGGAGCTGTTTTTT. Protein: CASSLGDPRDSNTGELFF.

J is TRBJ1-5 and V is TRBV6-5; D possibly corresponds to TRBD1 (5 bases). Germline CDR1 reads MNHEY; CDR2 reads SVGAGI. Trimming took 7 bases from V and 7 from J, leaving 20 bases between them. This CDR3 has 15 amino acids. CDR3 in amino acids: CASTNQGGRGQPQHF. The CDR3, as DNA: TGTGCCAGCACAAACCAGGGAGGGAGAGGACAGCCCCAGCATTTT.

This chain connects TRBV2 to TRBJ1-1, with unresolved D. CDR3 length: 13 residues. CDR1 is SNHLY, CDR2 FYNNEI, per germline. The CDR3 loop is CAGGLELNTEAFF. The DNA for the CDR3 is TGTGCAGGCGGGTTGGAGTTGAACACTGAAGCTTTCTTT.

The chain couples TRBV7-2 to TRBJ1-3, with TRBD1 as a possible D gene (6 bases). CDR3 length: 15 amino acids. Germline V gives CDR1 SGHTA, CDR2 FQGNSA. V was trimmed by 3 bases and J by 4 bases, leaving 13 bases between them. The CDR3 loop reads CASSFGGPGGNTIYF. For the CDR3, the DNA is TGTGCCAGCAGCTTTGGGGGCCCCGGGGGAAACACCATATATTTT.

The chain uses TRBV28 and TRBJ1-1, with D possibly being TRBD1 (6 bases). V gave up 6 bases and J gave up 2 bases, with 19 bases separating them. In germline, CDR1 is MDHEN, CDR2 SYDVKM. The CDR3 loop spans 16 amino acids. As DNA, the CDR3 is TGTGCCAGCAGCCTCCCCGGGGGGGCGGAAAACACTGAAGCTTTCTTT. This codes for CASSLPGGAENTEAFF.

This chain connects TRBV28 to TRBJ1-5; no definite D call. Germline V gene data show CDR1 as MDHEN and CDR2 as SYDVKM. V was trimmed by 6 bases and J by 0 bases, leaving 21 bases between them. CDR3 length: 18 residues. In DNA, the CDR3 is TGTGCCAGCAGCTTTCCCCCTCCTTGGCCTGATAGCAATCAGCCCCAGCATTTT. Its translation is CASSFPPPWPDSNQPQHF.

The chain uses TRBV18 and TRBJ1-2; possibly TRBD1 for D (6 bases). Germline V gene data show CDR1 as KGHSH and CDR2 as LQKENI. V was clipped by 4 bases and J by 6 bases, with 15 bases between them. CDR3 length equals 14 residues. This chain's CDR3 is CASSLTTGNDGYTF. CDR3 coding DNA: TGTGCCAGCTCACTGACGACAGGAAACGATGGCTACACCTTC.

The V and J genes are TRBV4-1 and TRBJ2-7; 15 bases align to TRBD2. This CDR3 has 16 residues. The J segment lost 5 bases and the V segment lost 2 bases, leaving 4 bases of the junction unmatched. CDR1 is MGHRA, CDR2 YSYEKL, per germline. The CDR3 protein is CASSQPGLAGGHEQYF. CDR3 nucleotide sequence: TGCGCCAGCAGCCAACCCGGACTAGCGGGGGGGCACGAGCAGTACTTC.

This sequence joins TRBV18 and TRBJ2-5; D is perhaps TRBD1 (6 bases). The tail of the sequence fits TRBJ2-7 better, so the J call may be wrong. Germline CDR1 KGHSH, CDR2 LQKENI. This CDR3 is 16 amino acids long. The CDR3: CASSPQGLPTTDEQYF. The CDR3 coding sequence is TGTGCCAGCTCACCCCAGGGGCTACCGACCACTGACGAGCAGTACTTC.

This clone has just one count. The CDR3 nucleotides read TGTGCCAGCAGCTTAGGGGCAGGGTATAATTCACCCCTCCACTTT. As protein: CASSLGAGYNSPLHF. V gene TRBV7-3 combines with J gene TRBJ1-6; tentatively, D is TRBD1 (5 bases). The V gene's germline CDR1 is SGHTA and CDR2 FQGTGA. V was pared by 2 bases and J by 4 bases, with 9 bases between. CDR3 size: 15 residues.

The table lists this clone with a few counts. The chain combines TRBV6-4 with TRBJ1-5, with D hard to call. Germline CDR1 reads MRHNA; CDR2 reads SNTAGT. The length of the CDR3 is 14 residues. Trimming cost V 4 bases and J 1 base, with 8 bases left between them. CDR3 bases: TGTGCCAGCAGTGTGGCGGGGAGCAATCAGCCCCAGCATTTT. Protein: CASSVAGSNQPQHF.

This chain uses TRBV4-1 with TRBJ1-4, with 8 bases identical to TRBD1. V gave up 2 bases and J gave up 8 bases; unmatched junction bases: 10. The CDR3 spans 16 residues. Per the germline V gene, CDR1 is MGHRA and CDR2 is YSYEKL. CDR3 sequence: CASSQRPRTGPEKLFF. CDR3 nucleotides: TGCGCCAGCAGCCAACGCCCGAGGACAGGGCCCGAAAAACTGTTTTTT.

This rearrangement joins TRBV28 to TRBJ1-2, with a tentative D call TRBD1 (5 bases). The germline V gene has CDR1 MDHEN and CDR2 SYDVKM. CDR3 length: 12 amino acids. Trimming left V 7 bases short and J 3 bases short, with 9 bases between. Here the CDR3 reads CASTSRDYGYTF. In DNA, the CDR3 is TGTGCCAGCACCAGCAGGGACTATGGCTACACCTTC.